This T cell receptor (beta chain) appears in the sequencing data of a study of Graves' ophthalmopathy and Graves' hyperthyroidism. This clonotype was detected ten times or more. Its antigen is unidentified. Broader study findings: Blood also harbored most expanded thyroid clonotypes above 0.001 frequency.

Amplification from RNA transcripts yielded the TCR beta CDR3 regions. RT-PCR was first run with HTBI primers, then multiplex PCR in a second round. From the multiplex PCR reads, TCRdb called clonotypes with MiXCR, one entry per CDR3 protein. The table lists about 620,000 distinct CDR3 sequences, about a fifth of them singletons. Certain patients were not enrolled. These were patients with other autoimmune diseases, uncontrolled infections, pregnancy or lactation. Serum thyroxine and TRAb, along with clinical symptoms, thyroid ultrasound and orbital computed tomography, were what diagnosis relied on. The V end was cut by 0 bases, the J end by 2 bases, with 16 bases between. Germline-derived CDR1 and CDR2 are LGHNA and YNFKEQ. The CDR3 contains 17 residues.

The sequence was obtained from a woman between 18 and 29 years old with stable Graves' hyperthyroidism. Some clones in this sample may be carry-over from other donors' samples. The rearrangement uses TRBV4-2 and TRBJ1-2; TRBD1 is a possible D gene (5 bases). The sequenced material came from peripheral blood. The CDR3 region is CASSQDWVGGSNYGYTF. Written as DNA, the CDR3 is TGTGCCAGCAGCCAAGATTGGGTGGGGGGATCAAACTATGGCTACACCTTC.